The 16 T cell receptor beta chains below were found in one sample sequenced in a study of CD8+CD57+ T cells in acquired aplastic anemia. Profiling of TCR beta VDJ combinations and CDR3 sequences used genomic DNA as template. TCRdb re-called the reads with MiXCR, one entry per CDR3 protein. Of some 200,000 distinct CDR3 sequences in the sample, almost 50% were seen once. Patients selected for sequencing had displayed CD8+CD57+ cell expansion by flow cytometry. The sequenced sample was sorted CD4+, CD8+, or CD8+CD57+ T cells (not recorded which) from PBMCs. These receptors came from a human donor with aplastic anemia.

This clonotype has only one observation. The chain employs TRBV12-3 or TRBV12-4 and TRBJ2-7, with 7 bases fitting TRBD1. With V trimmed by 3 bases and J by 6 bases, 8 bases remained unmatched. The CDR3 consists of 14 residues. The CDR3 bases are TGTGCCAGCAGTTTTGTAGGGGGCGCGGGCGAGCAGTACTTC. This gives the protein CASSFVGGAGEQYF.

This clonotype was recorded at least ten times. V and J are TRBV5-1 and TRBJ2-7, with unresolved D. Trimming removed 0 bases at V and 2 bases at J, with 3 bases between. Germline V CDR1 and CDR2: SGHRS, YFSETQ. The CDR3 loop spans 12 amino acids. CDR3 sequence: CASSLDAYEQYF. For the CDR3, the DNA is TGCGCCAGCAGCTTGGACGCCTACGAGCAGTACTTC. Complete variable domain (other parts from reference TRBV5-1 and TRBJ2-7): KAGVTQTPRYLIKTRGQQVTLSCSPISGHRSVSWYQQTPGQGLQFLFEYFSETQRNKGNFPGRFSGRQFSNSRSEMNVSTLELGDSALYLCASSLDAYEQYFGPGTRLTVT.

V and J are TRBV10-1 and TRBJ2-5; no definite D call. This CDR3 is built from 13 residues. V shed 0 bases and J shed 7 bases, with 9 bases lying between them. The germline V gene encodes CDR1 WNHNN and CDR2 SYGVQD (reference sequence). For the CDR3, the DNA is TGCGCCAGCAGTGAGTCGGTTGCAGGGACCCAGTACTTC. The encoded protein is CASSESVAGTQYF.

This chain links TRBV20-1 with TRBJ1-2; the D is unclear. The germline V gene has CDR1 DFQATT and CDR2 SNEGSKA (reference sequence). Trimming pared 3 bases from V and 3 bases from J, leaving 5 bases between. This CDR3 spans 11 amino acids. Here the CDR3 DNA reads TGCAGTGCTAGTTGGGACTATGGCTACACCTTC. It encodes CSASWDYGYTF.

Many counts were recorded for this clonotype. The chain carries TRBV15 and TRBJ1-1, with D unresolved. The germline V gene encodes CDR1 LNHNV and CDR2 YYDKDF (reference sequence). There are 18 residues in the CDR3. The germline V and J ends were trimmed by 0 bases and 0 bases, with 17 bases remaining between them. CDR3 in amino acids: CATSRENLEARLNTEAFF. The DNA for the CDR3 is TGTGCCACCAGCAGAGAAAATTTAGAGGCTAGGTTGAACACTGAAGCTTTCTTT.

The genes are TRBV7-8 and TRBJ2-3, with D tentatively TRBD1 or TRBD2 (5 bases each). This CDR3 has 15 residues. Germline lookup yields CDR1 SGHVS and CDR2 FQNEAQ. The V end lost 4 bases, the J end lost 4 bases, and 15 bases lay between the germline ends. As DNA, the CDR3 is TGTGCCAGCAGCTGGGGGACGGGGATGTCAGATACGCAGTATTTT. This encodes CASSWGTGMSDTQYF.

Regarding this clonotype: Because the CDR3 is missing its conserved closing phenylalanine or tryptophan, this is likely a read error. No DNA is shown, since the ends of the CDR3 on it are uncertain; the CDR3 is the one TCRdb lists. The chain uses TRBV7-6 and TRBJ2-6; the D call in the table, TRBD1, was not verified against the DNA. The CDR3 extends over 15 residues, inclusive of both ends. Germline V gene lookup returns CDR1 SGHVS and CDR2 FNYEAQ. The chain's CDR3 is CASRWGQAGANVLVL.

The genes are TRBV20-1 and TRBJ2-1, with 11 bases fitting TRBD2. Trimming cost V 5 bases and J 10 bases; bases outside gene matches: 10. The CDR3 is 14 amino acids. CDR1 and CDR2 from the germline V gene are DFQATT and SNEGSKA (reference sequence). Here the CDR3 DNA reads TGCAGTGCTGGGACTAGCGGTGAGCGGCGGGAGCAGTTCTTC. Translation gives CSAGTSGERREQFF.

This clonotype was seen a handful of times. The chain combines TRBV9 with TRBJ1-2; the D is unclear. V lost 4 bases, J lost 0 bases, and 10 bases lay in between. The V gene's germline CDR1 is SGDLS and CDR2 YYNGEE. The CDR3 covers 14 residues. The CDR3, as DNA: TGTGCCAGCAGCCCATCTTCAGCTAACTATGGCTACACCTTC. It yields the protein CASSPSSANYGYTF.

This clonotype has ten or more counts. The V gene is TRBV14, the J gene TRBJ1-3, with unresolved D. Germline CDR1 SGHDN, CDR2 FVKESK. Trimming left V 4 bases short and J 5 bases short, with 15 bases between. The CDR3 length is 15 residues. CDR3 protein: CASSPRGSARNTIYF. The CDR3 DNA follows: TGTGCCAGCAGCCCCCGAGGGTCGGCGAGAAACACCATATATTTT.

This clonotype has ten or more counts. The chain is built from TRBV7-8 and TRBJ1-1; TRBD1 might be the D (5 bases). CDR1 is SGHVS, CDR2 FQNEAQ, per germline. V shed 1 base and J shed 11 bases, with 14 bases lying between them. This CDR3 contains 13 residues. The CDR3 loop reads CASSLGVVEGAFF. The CDR3 nucleotides read TGTGCCAGCAGCTTAGGGGTCGTTGAGGGGGCTTTCTTT.

The chain carries TRBV24-1 and TRBJ1-4, with D perhaps TRBD1 (5 bases). The V end was cut by 3 bases, the J end by 7 bases, with 14 bases between. In germline, CDR1 is KGHDR, CDR2 SFDVKD. This CDR3 spans 15 amino acids. CDR3 in amino acids: CATSDPQGGVEKLFF. DNA for the CDR3: TGTGCCACCAGTGATCCCCAGGGCGGGGTTGAAAAACTGTTTTTT.

Worth noting for this clonotype: Mismatch with germline at one junction end may stem from a read error. The gene calls are TRBV4-1 and TRBJ1-1, with no clear D. Looked up from germline, CDR1 is MGHRA and CDR2 is YSYEKL. The CDR3 consists of 13 residues. The CDR3 DNA reads as TGTGCCAGCAGCCAAGATCGGCGGACTGTAGCTTTCTTT. Amino acid sequence: CASSQDRRTVAFF.

In the case of this clonotype: One base away lies a much larger clone, so this may be a sequencing read error. The genes are TRBV5-8 and TRBJ2-7; D may match TRBD1 or TRBD2 (5 bases each). V was pared by 5 bases and J by 0 bases, with 15 bases between. Per germline, CDR1 SGHTS and CDR2 YDEGEE. The CDR3 contains 15 residues. CDR3 region: CASRVGAASSYEQYF. In DNA, the CDR3 is TGTGCCAGCAGAGTCGGGGCAGCCAGCTCCTACGAGCAGTACTTC. Full variable domain (rest looked up from reference TRBV5-8 and TRBJ2-7): EAGVTQSPTHLIKTRGQQATLRCSPISGHTSVYWYQQALGLGLQFLLWYDEGEERNRGNFPPRFSGRQFPNYSSELNVNALELEDSALYLCASRVGAASSYEQYFGPGTRLTVT.

A word on this clonotype: This CDR3 fails to terminate in the conserved phenylalanine or tryptophan, so it likely reflects a read error. No DNA is shown, since the ends of the CDR3 on it are uncertain; the CDR3 is the one TCRdb lists. The chain employs TRBV10-3 and TRBJ1-3. The germline V gene has CDR1 ENHRY and CDR2 SYGVKD. The CDR3 spans 9 residues, counting both ends. This chain's CDR3 is CAISNGANT.

This clonotype was observed a handful of times. The junction and the germline gene differ at one end; a read error may be behind it. J is TRBJ2-4 and V is TRBV7-9; 12 bases are a match to TRBD2. Germline V gives CDR1 SEHNR, CDR2 FQNEAQ (reference sequence). The length of the CDR3 is 19 residues. CDR3 region: CASSLALAGGRGVKNIQYF. Here the CDR3 DNA reads TGCGCCAGCAGCTTGGCTCTAGCGGGGGGGCGAGGCGTCAAAAACATTCAGTACTTC. Full variable domain (outside the CDR3, taken from reference TRBV7-9 and TRBJ2-4): DTGVSQNPRHKITKRGQNVTFRCDPISEHNRLYWYRQTLGQGPEFLTYFQNEAQLEKSRLLSDRFSAERPKGSFSTLEIQRTEQGDSAMYLCASSLALAGGRGVKNIQYFGAGTRLSVL.